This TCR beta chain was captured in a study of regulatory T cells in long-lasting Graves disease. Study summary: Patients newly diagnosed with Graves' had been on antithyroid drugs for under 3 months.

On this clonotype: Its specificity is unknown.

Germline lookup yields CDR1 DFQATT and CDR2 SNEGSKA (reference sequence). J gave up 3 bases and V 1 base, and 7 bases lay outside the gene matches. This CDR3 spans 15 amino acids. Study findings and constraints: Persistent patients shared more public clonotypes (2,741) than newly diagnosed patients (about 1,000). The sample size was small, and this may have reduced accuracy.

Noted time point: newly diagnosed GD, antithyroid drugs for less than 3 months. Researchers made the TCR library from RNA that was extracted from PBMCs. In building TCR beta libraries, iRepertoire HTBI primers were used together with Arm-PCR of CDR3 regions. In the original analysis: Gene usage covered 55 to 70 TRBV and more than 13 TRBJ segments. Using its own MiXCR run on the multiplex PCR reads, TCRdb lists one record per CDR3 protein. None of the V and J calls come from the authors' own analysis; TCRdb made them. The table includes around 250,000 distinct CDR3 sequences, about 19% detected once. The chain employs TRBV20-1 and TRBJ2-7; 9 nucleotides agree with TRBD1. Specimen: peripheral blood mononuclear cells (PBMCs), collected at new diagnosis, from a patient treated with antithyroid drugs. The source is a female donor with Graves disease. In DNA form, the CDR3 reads TGCAGTGCTAGAGGCCGGACAGGGGCACACTACGAGCAGTACTTC. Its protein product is CSARGRTGAHYEQYF.